These 6 T cell receptor beta chains were all obtained from the same sample, sequenced in a study of early T cells in non-severe SARS-CoV-2 infection. TCRdb reprocessed the 5' RACE reads with MiXCR, giving one entry per CDR3 protein. This sample has tens of thousands of distinct CDR3 sequences, with more than 6.5% found just once. The sequencing used whole blood, collected at baseline. Every receptor here comes from an adult who was a healthcare worker with PCR-confirmed SARS-CoV-2 infection or an uninfected control (not recorded which).

This clonotype was observed a handful of times. This chain links TRBV2 with TRBJ1-5, with 7 bases that match TRBD1. The germline gives CDR1 SNHLY, CDR2 FYNNEI. The V gene end was trimmed by 1 base and the J gene end by 4 bases; junction bases not matched to a gene: 7. CDR3 length: 16 residues. CDR3 amino acids: CASSEGPGQSNQPQHF. The DNA for the CDR3 is TGTGCCAGCAGTGAAGGACCGGGACAGTCTAATCAGCCCCAGCATTTT.

This clonotype was observed many times. The J gene is TRBJ2-2, the V gene TRBV4-2; maybe TRBD1 (6 bases). CDR1 is LGHNA, CDR2 YNFKEQ, per germline. This CDR3 region has 16 residues. V lost 6 bases to trimming and J lost 4 bases, with 18 bases between them. In DNA form, the CDR3 reads TGTGCCAGCAGGCAGGCTCCGGACAGACCCACCGGGGAGCTGTTTTTT. Encoded protein: CASRQAPDRPTGELFF.

This clonotype was seen repeatedly, ten times or more. V is TRBV7-2 and J is TRBJ1-1; TRBD1 matches at 8 bases. CDR1 SGHTA and CDR2 FQGNSA come from the germline V gene. The CDR3 has 13 amino acids. Trimming at V came to 5 bases and at J to 6 bases, leaving 5 bases not matched to a gene. CDR3 sequence reads: CASSMDRDAEAFF. The CDR3 DNA is TGTGCCAGCAGCATGGACAGGGATGCTGAAGCTTTCTTT. Using reference TRBV7-2 and TRBJ1-1 for the parts outside the CDR3, the full variable domain is GAGVSQSPSNKVTEKGKDVELRCDPISGHTALYWYRQSLGQGLEFLIYFQGNSAPDKSGLPSDRFSAERTGGSVSTLTIQRTQQEDSAVYLCASSMDRDAEAFFGQGTRLTVV.

This clonotype was recorded only once. The chain employs TRBV3-1 and TRBJ2-1; D ambiguous. The CDR3 extends over 12 amino acids. The V gene's germline CDR1 is LGHDT and CDR2 YNNKEL (reference sequence). V was trimmed by 8 bases and J by 0 bases, leaving 5 bases between them. The CDR3 DNA reads as TGTGCCAGCGGGGTCTCCTACAATGAGCAGTTCTTC. Its translation is CASGVSYNEQFF.

In its sample, this clonotype was seen many times. One junction end does not reproduce the germline sequence, and a read error may be involved. The chain recombines TRBV7-9 with TRBJ1-1, with D possibly being TRBD1 (6 bases). The CDR3 covers 13 residues. CDR1 is SEHNR, CDR2 FQNEAQ, per germline (reference sequence). CDR3 coding DNA: TGTGCCAGCAGCTTAGAGTACGGACAGTCGCTAGTCTTT. Translation gives CASSLEYGQSLVF.

This clonotype was recorded at least ten times. V and J are TRBV12-3 or TRBV12-4 and TRBJ2-3; weak D call: TRBD2 (5 bases). V gave up 1 base and J gave up 0 bases, with 11 bases separating them. This CDR3 is built from 16 residues. The CDR3 protein is CASSLGSAPSTDTQYF. CDR3 bases: TGTGCCAGCAGTTTAGGTAGCGCACCCAGCACAGATACGCAGTATTTT.